These T cell receptor beta chains were read from a single sample in a study of blood T cell repertoires in COVID-19. Profiled with immunoSEQ multiplex PCR; TCRdb holds only in-frame clones, not every one. The sample lists roughly 300,000 clones; around 87% were seen once. The sequenced material came from peripheral blood. All receptors derive from a woman aged 40-49 years who had recovered from COVID-19. Both conserved end residues are part of each CDR3. D genes are given only for firm matches. Clone size is given for some rows only: seen once, a few or many times, or a class if the clone is expanded.

J gene: TRBJ1-1
clone size: .
D gene: .
V gene: TRBV18
CDR3 DNA: TGTGCCAGCTCAAAAAAGGGAGGAGTGAACACTGAAGCTTTCTTT
CDR3 protein: CASSKKGGVNTEAFF

J gene: TRBJ2-4
clone size: .
D gene: TRBD1
V gene: TRBV19
CDR3 DNA: TGTGCCAGTAGTCCCGGGACAGGACTTCTACTAGCCAAAAACATTCAGTACTTC
CDR3 protein: CASSPGTGLLLAKNIQYF

J gene: TRBJ2-7
clone size: once
D gene: .
V gene: TRBV2
CDR3 DNA: TGTGCCAGCAGTGCAGAGACAGACGCCTACGAGCAGTACTTC
CDR3 protein: CASSAETDAYEQYF

J gene: TRBJ1-2
clone size: few
D gene: .
V gene: TRBV7-3
CDR3 DNA: TGTGCCAGCAGCTTAGACTTTTTCTATGGCTACACCTTC
CDR3 protein: CASSLDFFYGYTF

J gene: TRBJ2-5
clone size: .
D gene: TRBD2
V gene: TRBV7-9
CDR3 DNA: TGTGCCAGCAGCTGGGCTAGCGGGGGGCTGGAGACCCAGTACTTC
CDR3 protein: CASSWASGGLETQYF

J gene: TRBJ1-3
clone size: .
D gene: TRBD1
V gene: TRBV9
CDR3 DNA: TGTGCCAGCAGCGCGGGAACAGGGGACGGTTCTGGAAACACCATATATTTT
CDR3 protein: CASSAGTGDGSGNTIYF

J gene: TRBJ2-5
clone size: .
D gene: .
V gene: TRBV30
CDR3 DNA: TGTGCCTGGGGTTACAGGCGAACCAACCAAGAGACCCAGTACTTC
CDR3 protein: CAWGYRRTNQETQYF

J gene: TRBJ1-4
clone size: .
D gene: TRBD1
V gene: TRBV19
CDR3 DNA: TGTGCCAGTAGGGACAGGGGACCCAGATCTAATGAAAAACTGTTTTTT
CDR3 protein: CASRDRGPRSNEKLFF

J gene: TRBJ2-7
clone size: .
D gene: TRBD1
V gene: TRBV5-1
CDR3 DNA: TGCGCCAGCAGCTGGCACAGGGGTGACTACGAGCAGTACTTC
CDR3 protein: CASSWHRGDYEQYF

J gene: TRBJ2-1
clone size: .
D gene: .
V gene: TRBV5-8
CDR3 DNA: TGTGCCAGCTCCACGGGGCGCGGGAACAATGAGCAGTTCTTC
CDR3 protein: CASSTGRGNNEQFF

J gene: TRBJ1-2
clone size: .
D gene: .
V gene: TRBV19
CDR3 DNA: TGTGCCAGTAGTCCACGAGCCCGGGGTAACTATGGCTACACCTTC
CDR3 protein: CASSPRARGNYGYTF

J gene: TRBJ2-3
clone size: .
D gene: .
V gene: TRBV29-1
CDR3 DNA: TGCAGCGTCGGCCCGACAGGCGCGCAGTATTTT
CDR3 protein: CSVGPTGAQYF

J gene: TRBJ2-2
clone size: few
D gene: TRBD2
V gene: TRBV30
CDR3 DNA: TGTGCCTGGAGTGTAATAGCGGGGGCTTTCACCGGGGAGCTGTTTTTT
CDR3 protein: CAWSVIAGAFTGELFF

J gene: TRBJ2-4
clone size: .
D gene: TRBD2
V gene: TRBV9
CDR3 DNA: TGTGCCAGCAGCCCCAGCGGGGGACTAGCCAAAAACATTCAGTACTTC
CDR3 protein: CASSPSGGLAKNIQYF

J gene: TRBJ2-2
clone size: .
D gene: .
V gene: TRBV25-1
CDR3 DNA: TGTGCCGCAGGCAGGCGGGGCACCGGGGAGCTGTTTTTT
CDR3 protein: CAAGRRGTGELFF

J gene: TRBJ2-7
clone size: .
D gene: .
V gene: TRBV5-5
CDR3 DNA: TGTGCCAGCAGCACGGGACTTTGGAACGAGCAGTACTTC
CDR3 protein: CASSTGLWNEQYF

J gene: TRBJ2-7
clone size: .
D gene: TRBD1
V gene: TRBV7-2
CDR3 DNA: TGTGCCAGCAGCTCCCGCGGGACAGGGTCTTACGAGCAGTACTTC
CDR3 protein: CASSSRGTGSYEQYF

J gene: TRBJ2-5
clone size: once
D gene: TRBD1
V gene: TRBV19
CDR3 DNA: TGTGCCAGTAGGAACCAAGGGGGCGGGGAGACCCAGTACTTC
CDR3 protein: CASRNQGGGETQYF

J gene: TRBJ1-2
clone size: .
D gene: TRBD1
V gene: TRBV9
CDR3 DNA: TGTGCCAGCAGCGCCGGGGACAGCTATGGCTACACCTTC
CDR3 protein: CASSAGDSYGYTF

J gene: TRBJ1-3
clone size: few
D gene: .
V gene: TRBV4-1
CDR3 DNA: TGCGCCAGCAGCCCAGCTGTCGTCCGGGTACCTGGAAACACCATATATTTT
CDR3 protein: CASSPAVVRVPGNTIYF

J gene: TRBJ1-2
clone size: .
D gene: .
V gene: TRBV7-2
CDR3 DNA: TGTGCCAGCAGCTCGAATACAGGATCCGTAAACTATGGCTACACCTTC
CDR3 protein: CASSSNTGSVNYGYTF

J gene: TRBJ1-2
clone size: .
D gene: .
V gene: TRBV10-3
CDR3 DNA: TGTGCCATCAGTGAGGGGGGCCAAAGCTATGGCTACACCTTC
CDR3 protein: CAISEGGQSYGYTF

J gene: TRBJ1-5
clone size: .
D gene: .
V gene: TRBV10-2
CDR3 DNA: TGCGCCAGCAGTGAGTCGAAGGGAGGCCGTCTTACCAATCAGCCCCAGCATTTT
CDR3 protein: CASSESKGGRLTNQPQHF

J gene: TRBJ2-3
clone size: .
D gene: .
V gene: TRBV6-5
CDR3 DNA: TGTGCCAGCAGTTATCAGGGTTTAGATACGCAGTATTTT
CDR3 protein: CASSYQGLDTQYF

J gene: TRBJ2-7
clone size: .
D gene: TRBD2
V gene: TRBV19
CDR3 DNA: TGTGCCAGTAGAGAGGCGGGGGAGTCCGACGAGCAGTACTTC
CDR3 protein: CASREAGESDEQYF

J gene: TRBJ1-1
clone size: few
D gene: TRBD1
V gene: TRBV6-5
CDR3 DNA: TGTGCCAGCAGTAAACAGGGGCGGGACACTGAAGCTTTCTTT
CDR3 protein: CASSKQGRDTEAFF

J gene: TRBJ1-5
clone size: .
D gene: .
V gene: TRBV4-1
CDR3 DNA: TGCGCCAGCAGCCTCCGGGGGGTCAACAATCAGCCCCAGCATTTT
CDR3 protein: CASSLRGVNNQPQHF

J gene: TRBJ1-2
clone size: .
D gene: .
V gene: TRBV3-1/TRBV3-2
CDR3 DNA: TGTGCCAGCAGCCAAGATAGTGCGGTGATCTATGGCTACACCTTC
CDR3 protein: CASSQDSAVIYGYTF

J gene: TRBJ2-3
clone size: .
D gene: .
V gene: TRBV9
CDR3 DNA: TGTGCCAGCAGCGTAGGAGTACCAGATACGCAGTATTTT
CDR3 protein: CASSVGVPDTQYF

J gene: TRBJ1-6
clone size: .
D gene: TRBD1
V gene: TRBV29-1
CDR3 DNA: TGCAGCATCCGGGACAGTAATTCACCCCTCCACTTT
CDR3 protein: CSIRDSNSPLHF

J gene: TRBJ1-1
clone size: .
D gene: TRBD1
V gene: TRBV6-5
CDR3 DNA: TGTGCCAGCAGTTACTCCAGGGGGCGCAAGGGCACTGAAGCTTTCTTT
CDR3 protein: CASSYSRGRKGTEAFF

J gene: TRBJ1-1
clone size: .
D gene: TRBD1
V gene: TRBV4-3
CDR3 DNA: TGCGCCAGCAGCCGGGACGGACAGGGGGGCACTGAAGCTTTCTTT
CDR3 protein: CASSRDGQGGTEAFF

J gene: TRBJ1-5
clone size: .
D gene: TRBD1
V gene: TRBV27
CDR3 DNA: TGTGCCAGCAGTTTATCTAAACGGGACAGCCGCTATAGCAATCAGCCCCAGCATTTT
CDR3 protein: CASSLSKRDSRYSNQPQHF

J gene: TRBJ2-7
clone size: .
D gene: TRBD2
V gene: TRBV2
CDR3 DNA: TGTGCCAGCAGATGGACTAGCGGGGGTAGGTACGAGCAGTACTTC
CDR3 protein: CASRWTSGGRYEQYF

J gene: TRBJ1-1
clone size: .
D gene: .
V gene: TRBV5-4
CDR3 DNA: TGTGCCAGCAGCCGGCGGGGGTCCACTGAAGCTTTCTTT
CDR3 protein: CASSRRGSTEAFF

J gene: TRBJ2-2
clone size: .
D gene: .
V gene: TRBV4-3
CDR3 DNA: TGCGCCAGCAGCCAAGCGGGACTCAACACCGGGGAGCTGTTTTTT
CDR3 protein: CASSQAGLNTGELFF

J gene: TRBJ2-2
clone size: .
D gene: .
V gene: TRBV25-1
CDR3 DNA: TGTGCCAGCAGTGAATATAGCAGGGGGAACACCGGGGAGCTGTTTTTT
CDR3 protein: CASSEYSRGNTGELFF

J gene: TRBJ2-3
clone size: .
D gene: .
V gene: TRBV5-1
CDR3 DNA: TGCGCCAGCAGCTTGCACGGGGGTACTAGCACAGATACGCAGTATTTT
CDR3 protein: CASSLHGGTSTDTQYF

J gene: TRBJ2-3
clone size: .
D gene: .
V gene: TRBV20-1
CDR3 DNA: TGCAGTGCCAGGGTGAATACGCAGTATTTT
CDR3 protein: CSARVNTQYF

J gene: TRBJ2-7
clone size: .
D gene: TRBD2
V gene: TRBV6-1
CDR3 DNA: TGTGCCAGCAGTGAAGAAGGGAGCGGGGGGGCTTACGAGCAGTACTTC
CDR3 protein: CASSEEGSGGAYEQYF

J gene: TRBJ1-1
clone size: .
D gene: .
V gene: TRBV27
CDR3 DNA: TGTGCCAGCAGTTTAAATCGGGGGGAAGCTTTCTTT
CDR3 protein: CASSLNRGEAFF

J gene: TRBJ2-3
clone size: .
D gene: .
V gene: TRBV5-3
CDR3 DNA: TGTGCCAGAACCTGGCGACAGACGAGCACAGATACGCAGTATTTT
CDR3 protein: CARTWRQTSTDTQYF

J gene: TRBJ1-1
clone size: .
D gene: .
V gene: TRBV30
CDR3 DNA: TGTGCCTGGAGTACGGGGGAGGACACTGAAGCTTTCTTT
CDR3 protein: CAWSTGEDTEAFF

J gene: TRBJ2-1
clone size: .
D gene: TRBD2
V gene: TRBV4-2
CDR3 DNA: TGTGCCAGCAGCCAAGGACTAGCGGGGCCGAATGAGCAGTTCTTC
CDR3 protein: CASSQGLAGPNEQFF

J gene: TRBJ2-7
clone size: .
D gene: TRBD1
V gene: TRBV11-2
CDR3 DNA: TGTGCCAGCAGCTTAGTTCGGGGACAGGGGCCCTACGAGCAGTACTTC
CDR3 protein: CASSLVRGQGPYEQYF

J gene: TRBJ1-5
clone size: .
D gene: .
V gene: TRBV6-5
CDR3 DNA: TGTGCCAGCAGTTACTCGGGGGGTTATGGAAAGCCCCAGCATTTT
CDR3 protein: CASSYSGGYGKPQHF

J gene: TRBJ2-7
clone size: .
D gene: .
V gene: TRBV5-4
CDR3 DNA: TGTGCCCGAGGAGTATGGGGCGGAAACGAGCAGTACTTC
CDR3 protein: CARGVWGGNEQYF

J gene: TRBJ1-5
clone size: .
D gene: TRBD1
V gene: TRBV6-5
CDR3 DNA: TGTGCCAGCAGTACAGGGGAAATCGAGCCCCAGCATTTT
CDR3 protein: CASSTGEIEPQHF

J gene: TRBJ2-1
clone size: .
D gene: .
V gene: TRBV10-3
CDR3 DNA: TGTGCCATCAGTGAGTCAGGACAGTACAATGAGCAGTTCTTC
CDR3 protein: CAISESGQYNEQFF

J gene: TRBJ1-2
clone size: .
D gene: .
V gene: TRBV7-9
CDR3 DNA: TGTGCCAGCAGCTTAGCCACACAGGGAAACTATGGCTACACCTTC
CDR3 protein: CASSLATQGNYGYTF

J gene: TRBJ1-2
clone size: once
D gene: .
V gene: TRBV7-9
CDR3 DNA: TGTGCCAGCAGCTTAACGATTATCCAGGGGAATGGCGGCTACACCTTC
CDR3 protein: CASSLTIIQGNGGYTF

J gene: TRBJ1-6
clone size: .
D gene: .
V gene: TRBV15
CDR3 DNA: TGTGCCACCAGCAGCTACCTCGGACAGTATAATTCACCCCTCCACTTT
CDR3 protein: CATSSYLGQYNSPLHF

J gene: TRBJ2-7
clone size: .
D gene: .
V gene: TRBV2
CDR3 DNA: TGTGCCAGCAGTGAAGTGGCGGGGTTCTACGAGCAGTACTTC
CDR3 protein: CASSEVAGFYEQYF

J gene: TRBJ1-2
clone size: .
D gene: .
V gene: TRBV7-9
CDR3 DNA: TGTGCCAGCAGCTCCCCCCTATTCGGGGGCTACACCTTC
CDR3 protein: CASSSPLFGGYTF

J gene: TRBJ1-6
clone size: .
D gene: TRBD1
V gene: TRBV27
CDR3 DNA: TGTGCCAGCAGTCCCCGGGACAGGGGAGAGTCACCCCTCCACTTT
CDR3 protein: CASSPRDRGESPLHF

J gene: TRBJ1-1
clone size: .
D gene: .
V gene: TRBV5-1
CDR3 DNA: TGCGCCAGCAGCTTGAGATGGGCAGGGCCCTACACTGAAGCTTTCTTT
CDR3 protein: CASSLRWAGPYTEAFF

J gene: TRBJ2-3
clone size: .
D gene: .
V gene: TRBV4-1
CDR3 DNA: TGCGCCAGCAGCCAGATACTGATCACAGATACGCAGTATTTT
CDR3 protein: CASSQILITDTQYF

J gene: TRBJ1-2
clone size: .
D gene: .
V gene: TRBV2
CDR3 DNA: TGTGCCAGCAGCACAGGGCTGTTCTATGGCTACACCTTC
CDR3 protein: CASSTGLFYGYTF

J gene: TRBJ1-2
clone size: .
D gene: TRBD1
V gene: TRBV19
CDR3 DNA: TGTGCCAGTAGTATAGACTCAGGACAGGGGGTGGATGGCTACACCTTC
CDR3 protein: CASSIDSGQGVDGYTF